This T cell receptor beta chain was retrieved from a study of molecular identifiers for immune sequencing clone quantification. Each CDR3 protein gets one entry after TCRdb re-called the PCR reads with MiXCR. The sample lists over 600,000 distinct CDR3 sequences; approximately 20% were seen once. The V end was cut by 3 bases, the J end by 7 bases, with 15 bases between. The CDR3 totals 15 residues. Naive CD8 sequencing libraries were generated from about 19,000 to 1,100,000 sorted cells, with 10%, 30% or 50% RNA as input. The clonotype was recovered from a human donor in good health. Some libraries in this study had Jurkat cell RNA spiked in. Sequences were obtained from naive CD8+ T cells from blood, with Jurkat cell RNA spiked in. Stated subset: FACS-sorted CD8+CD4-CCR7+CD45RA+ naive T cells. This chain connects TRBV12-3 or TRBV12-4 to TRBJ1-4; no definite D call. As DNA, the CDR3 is TGTGCCAGCAGTTTGATCGGGAACGAAGTTGAAAAACTGTTTTTT. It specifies CASSLIGNEVEKLFF.